These T cell receptor beta chains were read from a single sample in a study of human T cells and chemical hapten exposure. TCRdb recomputed calls from the RACE reads with MiXCR, one row per CDR3 protein. The table includes about 380,000 distinct CDR3 sequences, about 4.4% detected once. The sample consisted of whole blood, taken in connection with sensitization to the hapten diphenylcyclopropenone (DPC). The receptor set was obtained from a woman in her 50s with alopecia areata. Some clones in this sample may be carry-over from other donors' samples. Both conserved end residues are part of each CDR3. Fields, in order: V gene, CDR3 protein.

>TRBV2
CASSYGRLTDTQYF
>TRBV28
CASSFRGQPQHF
>TRBV4-3
CASSQDRWLADSYNEQFF
>TRBV13
CASSPRSGTVYEQYF
>TRBV6-2/TRBV6-3
CASRGGNEQYF
>TRBV3-1
CASSHGRDGYGYTF
>TRBV27
CASSGMGTSGPTDTQYF
>TRBV29-1
CSVGEEVF
>TRBV6-1
CASSDPVGTGSDTQYF
>TRBV5-6
CADTSNYGYTF
>TRBV10-3
CAITRDSEGDTQYF
>TRBV20-1
CSARTSVSNEQFF
>TRBV29-1
CSVDSAYNEQFF
>TRBV10-3
CAIRPGQGVENSPLHF
>TRBV20-1
CSARDWASGLLDTQYF
>TRBV3-1
CASSRLRTAEQYF
>TRBV18
CASSNSGDEQFF
>TRBV12-3/TRBV12-4
CASSLSTRALGYTF
>TRBV25-1
CASSDGTHRATEAFF
>TRBV9
CASSVGSGLAGEEQYF
>TRBV13
CASSSEGQGGRNTIYF
>TRBV2
CAARADTQYF
>TRBV29-1
CSAVLAGGPLADTQYF